These T cell receptor beta chains were read from a single sample in a study of blood T cell repertoires in COVID-19. Method: immunoSEQ multiplex PCR; TCRdb's copy keeps in-frame clones and lacks some. The data contain approximately 360,000 clones, 70% to 90% of them singletons. The material sequenced was PBMCs or T cells enriched from blood (not recorded which). The source of these receptors is a woman under 40 with acute COVID-19. CDR3s leave out the opening cysteine and the closing phenylalanine or tryptophan. D genes are given only for firm matches.

v_gene	d_gene	j_gene	CDR3aa
TRBV6-1	.	TRBJ1-3	ASSEQVLGGNTIY
TRBV24-1	.	TRBJ2-5	ATSDTTDSKETQY
TRBV7-6	TRBD2	TRBJ2-1	ASSPRLAGGTSSYNEQF
TRBV10-2	.	TRBJ2-1	ASSAGHSNEQF
TRBV9	.	TRBJ1-2	ASSAPYYGYT
TRBV29-1	.	TRBJ1-2	SVGTGGDYGYT
TRBV6-1	.	TRBJ1-1	ASRTLAEAF
TRBV4-2	.	TRBJ1-2	ASSQDSGGTGYT
TRBV5-1	.	TRBJ1-1	ASSLGGGETEAF
TRBV4-3	TRBD2	TRBJ2-1	ASSQRSGGLYNEQF
TRBV27	TRBD2	TRBJ2-1	ASSPERGYNEQF
TRBV10-1	.	TRBJ1-1	ASSGTGFVDTEAF
TRBV19	.	TRBJ1-1	ASSHFTSNTEAF
TRBV5-1	TRBD1	TRBJ2-7	ASSPGVWDRVHEQY
TRBV3-1/TRBV3-2	.	TRBJ1-3	ASSQDPGVGNTIY
TRBV11-1	TRBD1	TRBJ1-6	ASSLRQGPNSPLH
TRBV10-3	.	TRBJ1-2	AISDSTGPYGYT